These 19 T cell receptor beta chains originate from one sample sequenced in a study of shared clonotypes between healthy human individuals. Only in-frame clones appear in the TCRdb table, and some are missing; sequencing was by immunoSEQ multiplex PCR. This table holds 1.6 million or so clones, 98% to 99% found once. Input material: naive CD4+ T cells sorted from blood. This sample's subset: CD45RA+ positively selected. The receptor set was obtained from a man aged 25-45 years in good health.

CDR3 residues: CASSPADREDEQFF. CDR3 nucleotides: TGTGCCAGCAGCCCCGCGGACAGGGAGGATGAGCAGTTCTTC. This chain connects TRBV11-3 to TRBJ2-1, with 8 bases matching TRBD1. CDR3 length equals 14 residues. Germline values: CDR1 SGHNT, CDR2 YENEEA. V lost 5 bases and J lost 8; bases outside the gene matches: 8.

This chain connects TRBV4-2 to TRBJ1-3; 7 positions agree with TRBD1. The CDR3 consists of 16 residues. With 0 bases clipped from V and 0 bases from J, the junction kept 2 bases outside the gene matches. CDR1 is LGHNA and CDR2 is YNFKEQ in the germline V gene. The CDR3 spells CASSQDGQASGNTIYF. The CDR3 DNA follows: TGTGCCAGCAGCCAAGACGGACAGGCCTCTGGAAACACCATATATTTT.

A note on this clone: In the same sample, other DNA sequences code for this CDR3. The V gene is TRBV7-3, the J gene TRBJ2-3; 7 positions match TRBD2. Germline assignment: CDR1 SGHTA and CDR2 FQGTGA. V lost 3 bases to trimming and J lost 6 bases; unmatched junction nucleotides: 6. This CDR3 is built from 14 residues. CDR3 protein: CASSFGGSADTQYF. The CDR3 bases are TGTGCCAGCAGCTTTGGCGGGAGCGCGGATACGCAGTATTTT.

The chain couples TRBV12-2 to TRBJ2-5; the table's D call, TRBD1, has no DNA check behind it. TRBV12-2 has pseudogene status. This CDR3 is built from 16 residues. CDR3 coding DNA: TGTGCAAGTCGCTACCCGGACAGGGTTGACCAAGAGACCCAGTACTTC. Protein product: CASRYPDRVDQETQYF.

The gene calls are TRBV11-2 and TRBJ2-7; D remains ambiguous. This CDR3 is 14 amino acids long. The ends were cut back, 1 base at V and 3 bases at J, with 10 bases in the middle. From germline, CDR1 is SGHAT and CDR2 FQNNGV. The CDR3 loop reads CASSLGQLGYEQYF. As DNA, the CDR3 is TGTGCCAGCAGCTTAGGCCAGCTAGGCTACGAGCAGTACTTC.

The chain uses TRBV10-3 and TRBJ2-7, with TRBD2 identical over 10 bases. Trimming at V came to 8 bases and at J to 5 bases, leaving 9 bases not matched to a gene. In germline, CDR1 is ENHRY, CDR2 SYGVKD. The CDR3 loop spans 14 amino acids. The CDR3 DNA follows: TGTGCCATCTCTGGCCTAGCGGGAGTTGACGAGCAGTACTTC. It translates to CAISGLAGVDEQYF.

The chain carries TRBV28 and TRBJ2-5; D uncertain. From germline, CDR1 is MDHEN and CDR2 SYDVKM. CDR3 length equals 14 residues. The ends were cut back, 7 bases at V and 2 bases at J, with 14 bases in the middle. As DNA, the CDR3 is TGTGCCAGCACCCTTCCGGGCCGACAAGAGACCCAGTACTTC. Translated, it gives CASTLPGRQETQYF.

The chain couples TRBV5-1 to TRBJ2-7; maybe TRBD2 (7 bases). The V and J ends lost 3 bases and 2 bases respectively, with 36 bases between them. Germline values: CDR1 SGHRS, CDR2 YFSETQ. The CDR3 spans 22 residues. CDR3 protein: CASSSGGYGGNVYQRPTYEQYF. The CDR3 DNA reads as TGCGCCAGCAGCTCGGGAGGTTACGGGGGCAATGTTTACCAACGGCCTACCTACGAGCAGTACTTC.

This rearrangement joins TRBV5-5 to TRBJ2-1; the match to TRBD2 covers 12 bases. Germline CDR1 SGHKS, CDR2 YYEKEE (reference sequence). V trimming: 3 bases; J trimming: 8 bases; junction bases outside the gene matches: 9. The CDR3 loop spans 16 amino acids. The CDR3 loop reads CASSSLAGGPFDEQFF. The CDR3 DNA reads as TGTGCCAGCAGCTCCCTAGCGGGAGGGCCTTTCGATGAGCAGTTCTTC.

V gene TRBV29-1 combines with J gene TRBJ1-1; D possibly corresponds to TRBD1 (5 bases). Germline loops: CDR1 SQVTM, CDR2 ANQGSEA. The V end was cut by 7 bases, the J end by 0 bases, with 15 bases between. The CDR3 contains 14 residues. CDR3 DNA: TGCAGCGCGGGTCTCGGGGGGATGAACACTGAAGCTTTCTTT. Encoded protein: CSAGLGGMNTEAFF.

With respect to this clone: Other DNA sequences in the same sample also yield this CDR3. The rearrangement uses TRBV20-1 and TRBJ1-2; D unclear. Between the trimmed V and J ends, which lost 3 bases and 6 bases, there was a span of 5 bases. The CDR3 has 10 residues. Germline V gives CDR1 DFQATT, CDR2 SNEGSKA (reference sequence). Here the CDR3 DNA reads TGCAGTGCTAGGCGGGATGGCTACACCTTC. Its translation: CSARRDGYTF.

This chain links TRBV5-1 with TRBJ2-7; no definite D call. CDR1 SGHRS and CDR2 YFSETQ come from the germline V gene. CDR3 length equals 16 residues. Trimming stripped 3 bases from V and 2 bases from J, with 18 bases between. In DNA, the CDR3 is TGCGCCAGCAGCTATTACGGTGGGCAGTGGACCTACGAGCAGTACTTC. Amino acids: CASSYYGGQWTYEQYF.

The chain recombines TRBV2 with TRBJ2-4; D remains ambiguous. V was trimmed by 5 bases and J by 0 bases, leaving 8 bases between them. The CDR3 consists of 14 residues. Germline assignment: CDR1 SNHLY and CDR2 FYNNEI. The DNA of the CDR3 is TGTGCCAGCAGTTCTCGGTTAGCCAAAAACATTCAGTACTTC. It translates to CASSSRLAKNIQYF. The complete variable domain, with remaining parts taken from reference TRBV2 and TRBJ2-4, reads EPEVTQTPSHQVTQMGQEVILRCVPISNHLYFYWYRQILGQKVEFLVSFYNNEISEKSEIFDDQFSVERPDGSNFTLKIRSTKLEDSAMYFCASSSRLAKNIQYFGAGTRLSVL.

The rearrangement uses TRBV18 and TRBJ2-2; 7 bases line up with TRBD1. CDR3 length equals 16 residues. Looked up from germline, CDR1 is KGHSH and CDR2 is LQKENI. J gave up 2 bases and V 3 bases, and 6 bases lay outside the gene matches. The CDR3 here is CASSPPGQENTGELFF. The CDR3 coding sequence is TGTGCCAGCTCACCCCCCGGACAGGAAAACACCGGGGAGCTGTTTTTT.

The chain has TRBV5-1 and TRBJ2-1, with D hard to call. The CDR3 covers 12 residues. Germline V gene lookup returns CDR1 SGHRS and CDR2 YFSETQ. Trimming stripped 7 bases from V and 12 bases from J, with 17 bases between. DNA of the CDR3: TGCGCCAGCGGCGCGGTGGGCCCGGGGCAGTTCTTC. Encoded protein: CASGAVGPGQFF.

This clone showed up just once. The gene calls are TRBV6-6 and TRBJ2-1, with 13 bases identical to TRBD2. There are 16 residues in the CDR3. The V segment lost 5 bases and the J segment 8 bases; nucleotides outside the gene matches: 9. CDR1 is MNHNY, CDR2 SVGAGI, per germline (reference sequence). The CDR3 is CASSPLLAGGPDEQFF. CDR3 nucleotides: TGTGCCAGCAGTCCTCTACTAGCGGGAGGGCCCGATGAGCAGTTCTTC.

CDR3 sequence (DNA): TGCGCCAGCAGCTTTGGGGTCTGGAGGACGAGCTCCTACGAGCAGTACTTC. It yields the protein CASSFGVWRTSSYEQYF. The chain links TRBV5-1 to TRBJ2-7, with D possibly TRBD2 on 5 matching bases. The CDR3 is 17 amino acids. Trimming took off 2 bases at V and 0 bases at J, with 18 bases between the two ends. The germline gives CDR1 SGHRS, CDR2 YFSETQ.

The chain couples TRBV5-6 to TRBJ1-4; no reliable D call. Germline assignment: CDR1 SGHDT and CDR2 YYEEEE. There are 11 residues in the CDR3. V was trimmed by 5 bases and J by 11 bases, leaving 10 bases between them. In DNA form, the CDR3 reads TGTGCCAGCAGGATAATAGAGAAACTGTTTTTT. Protein product: CASRIIEKLFF.

This rearrangement joins TRBV5-4 to TRBJ2-1; 8 bases match TRBD2. With V trimmed by 9 bases and J by 4 bases, 12 bases remained unmatched. This CDR3 is built from 15 residues. Germline CDR1 is SGHNT and CDR2 is YYREEE (reference sequence). This CDR3 is CATHAPGLGYNEQFF. The CDR3 nucleotides are TGTGCCACCCACGCTCCGGGACTAGGATACAATGAGCAGTTCTTC. Supplemented by reference TRBV5-4 and TRBJ2-1, the full variable domain reads ETGVTQSPTHLIKTRGQQVTLRCSSQSGHNTVSWYQQALGQGPQFIFQYYREEENGRGNFPPRFSGLQFPNYSSELNVNALELDDSALYLCATHAPGLGYNEQFFGPGTRLTVL.